This T cell receptor (beta chain) is drawn from a study of cytomegalovirus exposure and HLA in healthy donors. Findings and limits, study-wide: Reports credit the classifier with highly specific, highly sensitive diagnosis of cytomegalovirus status. The finding came from a later analysis; first-cohort TCR clusters tended to co-occur in the roughly 120 validation repertoires. In vitro data verified a few CMV-associated chains as specific for CMV antigens.

Profiled with immunoSEQ multiplex PCR; TCRdb holds only in-frame clones, not every one. The table includes 330,000 or so clones, 86% detected once. The donors were part of the approximately 120-subject validation cohort, which stood apart from the roughly 730-subject first cohort. To note about this clone: The antigen is unknown.

Looked up from germline, CDR1 is SGHNT and CDR2 is YYREEE (reference sequence). Deletions cut 2 bases from V and 3 bases from J, with 3 bases between. The CDR3 totals 11 residues. This clonotype originated in a woman aged 18 to 35 in good health and CMV-seronegative. The chain joins TRBV5-4 to TRBJ2-7, with D unclear. Specimen: PBMCs. This CDR3 reads CASSFGYEQYF. Written as DNA, the CDR3 is TGTGCCAGCAGCTTCGGCTACGAGCAGTACTTC.